The 5 T cell receptor beta chains in this list originate from one sample, sequenced in a study of cytomegalovirus exposure and HLA in healthy donors. Both 60 Vbeta primers and 13 Jbeta primers went into the PCR. Assay: immunoSEQ multiplex PCR; the TCRdb copy retains only in-frame clones and omits some. The table includes 85,000 to 90,000 clones, about 85% detected once. Specimen: PBMCs. The receptors originated from a man aged 40-55 years in good health and CMV-seropositive.

The chain joins TRBV7-8 to TRBJ2-7; tentative D call: TRBD2 (5 bases). Germline-derived CDR1 and CDR2 are SGHVS and FQNEAQ. Trimming pared 1 base from V and 2 bases from J, leaving 18 bases between. This CDR3 has 17 residues. In nucleotides, the CDR3 is TGTGCCAGCAGCTTAGAGACCCTCATGAGACTACCCTACGAGCAGTACTTC. It codes for CASSLETLMRLPYEQYF.

CDR3 DNA: TGTGCCAGCAGTTTCGGTCCGACTAATCAGCCCCAGCATTTT. It encodes CASSFGPTNQPQHF. V usage is TRBV28 and J usage is TRBJ1-5; D ambiguous. Germline V gene data show CDR1 as MDHEN and CDR2 as SYDVKM. V was trimmed by 3 bases and J by 4 bases, leaving 10 bases between them. This CDR3 is built from 14 residues. Full variable domain (outside the CDR3, taken from reference TRBV28 and TRBJ1-5): DVKVTQSSRYLVKRTGEKVFLECVQDMDHENMFWYRQDPGLGLRLIYFSYDVKMKEKGDIPEGYSVSREKKERFSLILESASTNQTSMYLCASSFGPTNQPQHFGDGTRLSIL.

The chain couples TRBV6-5 to TRBJ2-6; D ambiguous. This CDR3 region has 16 residues. From germline, CDR1 is MNHEY and CDR2 SVGAGI. With 0 bases removed from V and 2 bases from J, the gap between germline ends came to 8 bases. The CDR3 sequence: CASSYSSGAGANVLTF. Here the CDR3 DNA reads TGTGCCAGCAGTTACTCGTCCGGAGCTGGGGCCAACGTCCTGACTTTC.

V usage is TRBV4-1 and J usage is TRBJ1-4; TRBD1 matches at 8 bases. V was clipped by 2 bases and J by 0 bases; unmatched bases: 11. The CDR3 loop spans 19 amino acids. Germline CDR1 MGHRA, CDR2 YSYEKL. The CDR3 DNA reads as TGCGCCAGCAGCCAAACGGGGTCCGGGACAGGTGCAACTAATGAAAAACTGTTTTTT. The encoded protein is CASSQTGSGTGATNEKLFF.

As concerns this clone: Additional DNA sequences in this sample encode the identical CDR3. This chain joins TRBV5-1 and TRBJ1-6; possibly TRBD1 for D (6 bases). The CDR3 covers 15 residues. V shed 0 bases and J shed 6 bases, with 10 bases lying between them. CDR1 and CDR2 (germline): SGHRS, YFSETQ. The CDR3, as DNA: TGCGCCAGCAGCTTGGAAGGCAGGGGTAATTCACCCCTCCACTTT. Translated, it gives CASSLEGRGNSPLHF.